The 23 T cell receptor beta chains listed next were all sequenced from one sample in a study of Graves' ophthalmopathy and Graves' hyperthyroidism listed by TCRdb under 2018. The instrument was an Illumina HiSeq 2000. For repertoire sequencing, TCR beta CDR3 regions were amplified from RNA transcripts. A first-round RT-PCR used HTBI primers with the Qiagen OneStep RT-PCR kit, followed by a second-round multiplex PCR, size selection and purification. The public reads were reprocessed in TCRdb via fastp at Q25 and MiXCR, keeping in-frame beta chains. Merged by CDR3 protein, the rows form single entries marked with the most common genes and DNA. The sample table contains nearly 400,000 distinct CDR3 sequences; only one count was recorded for around 16% of them. About 1.4% of the sample is in the top ten clones. The sequencing sample was made of peripheral blood. Receptors originate from a woman between 18 and 30 years old with Graves' ophthalmopathy. Donor details come from another sample of the same person, matched by shared clones.

In its sample, this clonotype was seen many times. This chain uses TRBV12-3 or TRBV12-4 with TRBJ1-5, with 9 bases identical to TRBD1. J lost 7 bases, V lost 5 bases, and 15 bases had no gene match. The CDR3 is 17 amino acids. CDR3 sequence (DNA): TGTGCCAGCAGTGCCGGGACAGGGAAGGATAGTGACCAGCCCCAGCATTTT. Amino acids: CASSAGTGKDSDQPQHF.

The table lists this clonotype with many counts. The chain carries TRBV20-1 and TRBJ2-7; 14 bases match TRBD2. Germline values: CDR1 DFQATT, CDR2 SNEGSKA (reference sequence). CDR3 length equals 16 residues. V trimming: 2 bases; J trimming: 2 bases; junction bases outside the gene matches: 5. As DNA, the CDR3 is TGCAGTGCTAGACCCCGGACTAGCGGGGGGACCTACGAGCAGTACTTC. This encodes CSARPRTSGGTYEQYF.

This clonotype was counted a single time. V is TRBV12-3 or TRBV12-4 and J is TRBJ1-5; D possibly corresponds to TRBD1 (6 bases). V was shortened by 6 bases and J by 6 bases, with 15 bases between the two germline ends. The CDR3 totals 14 residues. The CDR3 region has the DNA TGTGCCAGCAGCCCTCAGGGGTTGTTTCAGCCCCAGCATTTT. Translated: CASSPQGLFQPQHF.

This clonotype has a count of ten or more. This chain links TRBV7-9 with TRBJ1-2; 8 bases match TRBD1. From germline, CDR1 is SEHNR and CDR2 FQNEAQ (reference sequence). The trim removed 5 bases at V and 12 bases at J, leaving 14 bases unmatched. The CDR3 consists of 14 residues. The CDR3 nucleotides read TGTGCCAGCAGCACACAGGGGGATACCTCGGCTGACACCTTC. Residues: CASSTQGDTSADTF.

The J gene is TRBJ2-5, the V gene TRBV20-1; the D call may be TRBD1 or TRBD2 (5 bases each). Trimming cost V 0 bases and J 1 base, with 12 bases left between them. The germline V gene has CDR1 DFQATT and CDR2 SNEGSKA (reference sequence). The CDR3 is made up of 15 amino acids. CDR3 bases: TGCAGTGCTAGAGACTCCCGGGGCTCCCAAGAGACCCAGTACTTC. Protein product: CSARDSRGSQETQYF.

This clonotype was seen repeatedly, ten times or more. The chain links TRBV7-3 to TRBJ2-2, with a weak D call TRBD1 (6 bases). Germline lookup yields CDR1 SGHTA and CDR2 FQGTGA. The CDR3 runs to 13 residues. The V end was cut by 3 bases, the J end by 13 bases, with 15 bases between. In DNA, the CDR3 is TGTGCCAGCAGCTTTGACCGGACAGAGAGGCTGTTTTTT. It is translated as CASSFDRTERLFF.

This clonotype appeared many times. The V and J genes are TRBV5-1 and TRBJ1-5; D perhaps matches TRBD1 (6 bases). The CDR3 consists of 15 residues. Between the trimmed V and J ends, which lost 0 bases and 4 bases, there was a span of 11 bases. Germline V gene data show CDR1 as SGHRS and CDR2 as YFSETQ. CDR3 nucleotide sequence: TGCGCCAGCAGCTTGGAAGGGACAACAAATCAGCCCCAGCATTTT. Translating it yields CASSLEGTTNQPQHF.

This clonotype occurred many times. The rearrangement links TRBV28 to TRBJ2-7; 9 bases are a match to TRBD1. Germline loops: CDR1 MDHEN, CDR2 SYDVKM. The length of the CDR3 is 15 residues. V lost 9 bases, J lost 6 bases, and 15 bases stayed unmatched. The chain's CDR3 is CASMNPGTGPSEQYF. The CDR3 DNA reads as TGTGCCAGTATGAATCCCGGGACAGGGCCCTCCGAGCAGTACTTC.

The chain employs TRBV25-1 and TRBJ2-7, with TRBD1 identical over 8 bases. Germline V lookup: CDR1 MGHDK, CDR2 SYGVNS. Germline trimming cut 3 bases from V and 3 bases from J; bases unmatched to any gene: 4. The CDR3 loop spans 14 amino acids. CDR3 DNA: TGTGCCAGCAGTGACGGGACAGGCATCTACGAGCAGTACTTC. This gives the protein CASSDGTGIYEQYF.

This clonotype was found many times. The chain has TRBV5-1 and TRBJ2-2; 10 bases line up with TRBD1. Looked up from germline, CDR1 is SGHRS and CDR2 is YFSETQ. CDR3 length: 14 amino acids. J was trimmed by 10 bases and V by 4 bases; bases with no gene match: 7. Here the CDR3 DNA reads TGCGCCAGCAGCCCGACAGGGGGCCGGGAGGAGCTGTTTTTT. Residues: CASSPTGGREELFF.

This clonotype occurred many times. The rearrangement joins TRBV20-1 to TRBJ2-7; either TRBD1 or TRBD2 may supply D (5 bases each). Germline CDR1 reads DFQATT; CDR2 reads SNEGSKA (reference sequence). V was trimmed by 3 bases and J by 2 bases, leaving 11 bases between them. The CDR3 runs to 13 residues. The CDR3 sequence is CSASRGAAYEQYF. The CDR3 DNA follows: TGCAGTGCTAGTCGAGGGGCAGCCTACGAGCAGTACTTC.

This chain uses TRBV7-2 with TRBJ2-5; a weak D match, TRBD2 (5 bases). Trimming pared 6 bases from V and 2 bases from J, leaving 13 bases between. The CDR3 length is 14 residues. Germline V gives CDR1 SGHTA, CDR2 FQGNSA. Here the CDR3 DNA reads TGTGCCAGCAGAACCCGTCCGGGACAAGAGACCCAGTACTTC. Translated: CASRTRPGQETQYF.

There are many counts of this clonotype. The chain is built from TRBV5-8 and TRBJ2-5; 8 bases match TRBD2. Germline loops: CDR1 SGHTS, CDR2 YDEGEE. J lost 4 bases, V lost 6 bases, and 8 bases had no gene match. This CDR3 comprises 14 residues. DNA for the CDR3: TGTGCCAGCAACCCGGGAGGGCGCCGAGAGACCCAGTACTTC. It yields the protein CASNPGGRRETQYF.

This clonotype was seen repeatedly, ten times or more. The chain joins TRBV20-1 to TRBJ1-1; 7 nucleotides line up with TRBD1. The CDR3 contains 15 residues. Germline CDR1 is DFQATT and CDR2 is SNEGSKA (reference sequence). V gave up 5 bases and J gave up 8 bases; unmatched junction bases: 17. The CDR3 here is CSALREGAHNKEAFF. In nucleotides, the CDR3 is TGCAGTGCTCTTCGGGAGGGGGCTCACAACAAGGAAGCTTTCTTT.

There are many counts of this clonotype. The V call is TRBV12-3 or TRBV12-4, the J call TRBJ1-2, with 7 bases aligning to TRBD1. The CDR3 totals 13 residues. Germline trimming cut 5 bases from V and 7 bases from J; bases unmatched to any gene: 7. The CDR3 DNA reads TGTGCCAGCAGTACCGACAGGGTAACTGGCTACACCTTC. As protein: CASSTDRVTGYTF.

This clonotype was seen ten or more times. The CDR3 nucleotides are TGTGCCAGCAGCGAGGGTCAAATCGGCAATCAGCCCCAGCATTTT. Its protein is CASSEGQIGNQPQHF. The gene calls are TRBV6-2 or TRBV6-3 and TRBJ1-5; D is unclear. Trimming shortened V by 6 bases and J by 2 bases, and 14 bases separated the two germline ends. CDR1 MNHEY and CDR2 SVGEGT come from the germline V gene. The CDR3 runs 15 residues.

This clonotype was observed at least ten times. This chain's CDR3 is CSALSDGYTF. CDR3 DNA sequence: TGCAGTGCCCTCTCCGATGGCTACACCTTC. This rearrangement joins TRBV20-1 to TRBJ1-2, with no clear D. V was trimmed by 6 bases and J by 6 bases, leaving 8 bases between them. The germline CDR1 and CDR2 sequences are DFQATT and SNEGSKA (reference sequence). This CDR3 is built from 10 residues.

This clonotype was observed many times. V gene TRBV11-1 combines with J gene TRBJ2-7; D not certain. The germline V and J ends were trimmed by 0 bases and 2 bases, with 11 bases remaining between them. The CDR3 has 15 amino acids. Germline-derived CDR1 and CDR2 are SGHAT and FQDESV (reference sequence). CDR3 nucleotide sequence: TGTGCCAGCAGCTTAGCGGTTAGCCCTGCCTACGAGCAGTACTTC. Its protein is CASSLAVSPAYEQYF.

This clonotype was recorded many times. Sequence at one end of the junction differs from germline and may be a read error. The V call is TRBV5-1, the J call TRBJ2-7; D is perhaps TRBD2 (6 bases). This CDR3 has 11 residues. Per germline, CDR1 SGHRS and CDR2 YFSETQ. The CDR3 nucleotides read TGTGCCAGCAGCTTTGGGGGGGAGCAGTACTTC. Its protein is CASSFGGEQYF.

In its sample, this clonotype was seen many times. V is TRBV30 and J is TRBJ2-7, with a possible D match to TRBD1 (6 bases). CDR3 size: 14 residues. Per germline, CDR1 GTSNPN and CDR2 SVGIG (reference sequence). V was pared by 0 bases and J by 3 bases, with 12 bases between. CDR3 sequence reads: CAWSVAQGNYEQYF. The CDR3 bases are TGTGCCTGGAGTGTAGCCCAGGGGAACTACGAGCAGTACTTC.

V gene TRBV11-3 combines with J gene TRBJ1-1; tentative D call: TRBD1 (5 bases). This CDR3 is 12 amino acids long. The V gene's germline CDR1 is SGHNT and CDR2 YENEEA. V was pared by 3 bases and J by 9 bases, with 11 bases between. CDR3 region: CASSFGTTKAFF. For the CDR3, the DNA is TGTGCCAGCAGCTTCGGGACGACCAAAGCTTTCTTT.

The J gene is TRBJ2-4, the V gene TRBV30, with TRBD1 identical over 9 bases. Germline CDR1 reads GTSNPN; CDR2 reads SVGIG (reference sequence). This CDR3 has 16 residues. Trimming at V came to 3 bases and at J to 6 bases, leaving 12 bases not matched to a gene. The CDR3 loop reads CAWRDLRTGEGNIQYF. CDR3 bases: TGTGCCTGGAGGGACCTTAGGACAGGGGAGGGAAACATTCAGTACTTC.

This clonotype was seen many times. This chain uses TRBV20-1 with TRBJ2-5; tentatively, D is TRBD2 (6 bases). V gave up 5 bases and J gave up 2 bases, with 15 bases separating them. This CDR3 is 14 amino acids long. Germline values: CDR1 DFQATT, CDR2 SNEGSKA (reference sequence). The CDR3 bases are TGCAGTGCTGCACATGGACTAACACAAGAGACCCAGTACTTC. This gives the protein CSAAHGLTQETQYF.